The clone carrying this T cell receptor (beta chain) was counted ten times or more. As yet, its antigen is unknown. The record originates from a study of identical twins. Trimming took off 4 bases at V and 2 bases at J, with 13 bases between the two ends. The CDR3 totals 15 residues. The germline CDR1 and CDR2 sequences are SGHRS and YFSETQ. TCRdb called the 5' RACE reads again in MiXCR, with one record for every CDR3 protein. The sample consists of some 190,000 distinct CDR3 sequences, approximately 15% of them appearing once. Study-level findings and limits: Twins shared beta out-of-frame sequences in excess, but this excess was weaker.

These data also featured in a second study, about T cells expressing NK-cell markers. This second report adds: In several donors, dominant CD3+CD56+NKG2C+ clonotypes ranked among the top 10 CD8+ clonotypes.

This receptor was obtained from a woman between 18 and 29 years old in good health. The chain combines TRBV5-1 with TRBJ2-1, with a possible D match to TRBD2 (6 bases). Sequenced sample: CD8+ T cells sorted from blood. CDR3 sequence: CASSRTGGAYNEQFF. CDR3 DNA: TGCGCCAGCAGCCGCACTGGCGGGGCCTACAATGAGCAGTTCTTC.